Presented here are 30 T cell receptor beta chains from one specimen sequenced in a study of blood T cell repertoires in COVID-19. Produced via immunoSEQ multiplex PCR; TCRdb's table is partial and in-frame only. The data contain about 33,000 clones, 75% to 90% of them seen just once; the ten biggest clones take up 7.3%. Sequencing was performed on peripheral blood. These TCRs come from a human donor in a cohort sampled during active COVID-19.

This clone was seen just once. The rearrangement joins TRBV30 to TRBJ2-1; 9 nucleotides agree with TRBD1. Germline assignment: CDR1 GTSNPN and CDR2 SVGIG (reference sequence). The CDR3 contains 15 residues. The trim removed 0 bases at V and 6 bases at J, leaving 6 bases unmatched. CDR3 sequence: CAWSVWDRESNEQFF. In DNA, the CDR3 is TGTGCCTGGAGTGTATGGGACAGGGAGTCCAATGAGCAGTTCTTC.

This chain uses TRBV4-1 with TRBJ2-1; 10 nucleotides match TRBD2. The CDR3 runs 16 residues. V dropped 4 bases and J dropped 6; count of bases not matched to a gene: 9. Germline CDR1 reads MGHRA; CDR2 reads YSYEKL. The CDR3 protein is CASSPGSGGRFNEQFF. CDR3 bases: TGCGCCAGCAGCCCTGGTAGCGGGGGGCGGTTCAATGAGCAGTTCTTC.

The CDR3 nucleotides are TGTGCCAGCAGTGAATACGGGGGGGAAGCTTTCTTT. As protein: CASSEYGGEAFF. J is TRBJ1-1 and V is TRBV25-1; perhaps TRBD1 as D (5 bases). CDR1 is MGHDK and CDR2 is SYGVNS in the germline V gene. CDR3 size: 12 residues. The V end lost 0 bases, the J end lost 8 bases, and 7 bases lay between the germline ends.

In its sample, this clone was seen a few times. This chain links TRBV12-3 or TRBV12-4 with TRBJ2-5; possible D gene TRBD1, 6 bases. The V end was cut by 5 bases, the J end by 3 bases, with 10 bases between. This CDR3 is built from 13 residues. Written as DNA, the CDR3 is TGTGCCAGCAGTCAGGGGTGGGAAGAGACCCAGTACTTC. It translates to CASSQGWEETQYF.

The CDR3 sequence: CASSQSVTAYNEQFF. DNA of the CDR3: TGTGCCAGCAGCCAATCCGTGACAGCATACAATGAGCAGTTCTTC. The chain couples TRBV16 to TRBJ2-1, with D perhaps TRBD1 (5 bases). The CDR3 sequence is 15 residues long. Germline V gene sequence: CDR1 KGHSY, CDR2 FQNENV. The V and J ends lost 0 bases and 4 bases respectively, with 10 bases between them. Full variable domain (rest looked up from reference TRBV16 and TRBJ2-1): GEEVAQTPKHLVRGEGQKAKLYCAPIKGHSYVFWYQQVLKNEFKFLISFQNENVFDETGMPKERFSAKCLPNSPCSLEIQATKLEDSAVYFCASSQSVTAYNEQFFGPGTRLTVL.

The rearrangement uses TRBV12-3 or TRBV12-4 and TRBJ2-1; 9 bases are shared with TRBD1. V trimming: 6 bases; J trimming: 8 bases; junction bases outside the gene matches: 5. The CDR3 contains 13 residues. CDR3: CASSDRGIDEQFF. CDR3 nucleotides: TGTGCCAGCAGCGACAGGGGGATCGATGAGCAGTTCTTC.

CDR3 sequence: CASRPLAGDETQYF. The CDR3 nucleotides are TGTGCCAGCAGACCACTAGCGGGAGATGAGACCCAGTACTTC. This chain connects TRBV6-5 to TRBJ2-5; 11 nucleotides line up with TRBD2. Per germline, CDR1 MNHEY and CDR2 SVGAGI. V was pared by 6 bases and J by 5 bases, with 5 bases of the junction left unmatched. The CDR3 covers 14 residues.

V gene TRBV18 combines with J gene TRBJ1-2, with 7 nucleotides matching TRBD1. V gave up 2 bases and J gave up 3 bases; unmatched junction bases: 3. CDR1 and CDR2 from the germline V gene are KGHSH and LQKENI. The CDR3 contains 14 residues. The CDR3 DNA reads TGTGCCAGCTCACCAACAGGGGCGGACTATGGCTACACCTTC. This encodes CASSPTGADYGYTF.

This clone was picked up a small number of times. V and J are TRBV21-1 and TRBJ2-1; the tabulated D call, TRBD1, remains unverified against the DNA. TRBV21-1 is flagged as a pseudogene. CDR3 length: 15 amino acids. CDR3 sequence (DNA): TGTGCCAGCAGCGCGGACAGGGACTCCTACAATGAGCAGTTCTTC. Amino acid sequence: CASSADRDSYNEQFF.

This chain uses TRBV18 with TRBJ1-3; no clear D. The V gene lost 3 bases and the J gene lost 4 bases, with 10 bases spanning the gap. The germline gives CDR1 KGHSH, CDR2 LQKENI. The CDR3 spans 14 residues. The CDR3: CASSPPSPGNTIYF. The CDR3 DNA is TGTGCCAGCTCACCCCCAAGCCCCGGAAACACCATATATTTT.

This chain connects TRBV19 to TRBJ2-2; 10 bases align to TRBD1. The V and J ends lost 5 bases and 5 bases, in that order; junction bases with no gene match: 11. CDR3 length equals 17 residues. Germline assignment: CDR1 LNHDA and CDR2 SQIVND (reference sequence). The CDR3 spells CASSPRRQGALTGELFF. The CDR3, as DNA: TGTGCCAGTAGTCCAAGACGACAGGGGGCCTTAACCGGGGAGCTGTTTTTT. The full variable domain, its missing parts supplied by reference TRBV19 and TRBJ2-2, is DGGITQSPKYLFRKEGQNVTLSCEQNLNHDAMYWYRQDPGQGLRLIYYSQIVNDFQKGDIAEGYSVSREKKESFPLTVTSAQKNPTAFYLCASSPRRQGALTGELFFGEGSRLTVL.

The V call is TRBV18, the J call TRBJ1-1; D call uncertain. V shed 3 bases and J shed 6 bases, with 17 bases lying between them. CDR1 KGHSH and CDR2 LQKENI come from the germline V gene. The CDR3 covers 15 residues. CDR3 sequence: CASSPPGLVDAEAFF. The CDR3 coding sequence is TGTGCCAGCTCACCCCCAGGACTCGTCGACGCTGAAGCTTTCTTT.

The genes are TRBV5-1 and TRBJ2-3; D not resolved. This CDR3 comprises 15 residues. Germline-derived CDR1 and CDR2 are SGHRS and YFSETQ. The germline V and J ends were trimmed by 0 bases and 2 bases, with 10 bases remaining between them. CDR3 protein: CASSLAVTSTDTQYF. The CDR3 region has the DNA TGCGCCAGCAGCTTGGCCGTGACTTCCACAGATACGCAGTATTTT.

The gene calls are TRBV7-3 and TRBJ2-7, with 8 bases identical to TRBD1. Looked up from germline, CDR1 is SGHTA and CDR2 is FQGTGA. The ends lost 5 bases at V and 2 bases at J; junction bases unmatched: 5. This CDR3 has 14 residues. The CDR3 coding sequence is TGTGCCAGCAGCGTAGACAGGGGCCCCTACGAGCAGTACTTC. The encoded protein is CASSVDRGPYEQYF.

V usage is TRBV28 and J usage is TRBJ2-7; 9 nucleotides agree with TRBD1. The CDR3 covers 15 residues. With 5 bases clipped from V and 7 bases from J, the junction kept 12 bases outside the gene matches. The V gene's germline CDR1 is MDHEN and CDR2 SYDVKM. Here the CDR3 DNA reads TGTGCCAGCAGTCAATATAGGGACAGGGAAGAGGAGCAGTACTTC. Its protein product is CASSQYRDREEEQYF.

The V call is TRBV5-8, the J call TRBJ1-2; 9 bases align to TRBD1. Germline V lookup: CDR1 SGHTS, CDR2 YDEGEE. With 4 bases clipped from V and 6 bases from J, the junction kept 4 bases outside the gene matches. The length of the CDR3 is 13 residues. The CDR3 sequence: CASSVGQGHGYTF. The CDR3 DNA follows: TGTGCCAGCAGCGTGGGACAGGGACATGGCTACACCTTC.

This clone was seen only a few times. The DNA for the CDR3 is TGTGCCAGCAGCTTAGGCGGGAGGGCCTCCTACGAGCAGTACTTC. As protein: CASSLGGRASYEQYF. The chain is built from TRBV7-2 and TRBJ2-7, with 9 bases that match TRBD2. This CDR3 contains 15 residues. CDR1 and CDR2 (germline): SGHTA, FQGNSA. The J segment lost 0 bases and the V segment lost 1 base, leaving 1 base of the junction unmatched.

The rearrangement links TRBV19 to TRBJ1-6, with 11 bases that match TRBD1. The length of the CDR3 is 16 residues. CDR1 is LNHDA and CDR2 is SQIVND in the germline V gene (reference sequence). Losses at the gene ends were 7 bases for V and 6 bases for J; bases not matched to a gene: 8. The chain's CDR3 is CASTVGQGAFNSPLHF. The CDR3 nucleotides read TGTGCCAGTACCGTAGGACAGGGGGCTTTTAATTCACCCCTCCACTTT.

This chain joins TRBV30 and TRBJ2-1; D gene unclear. CDR1 is GTSNPN and CDR2 is SVGIG in the germline V gene (reference sequence). Trimming stripped 4 bases from V and 5 bases from J, with 12 bases between. This CDR3 region has 13 residues. The CDR3 nucleotides read TGTGCCTGGAATCCGAGCAGGCACAATGAGCAGTTCTTC. Translation gives CAWNPSRHNEQFF.

This clone has a handful of counts. V is TRBV10-2 and J is TRBJ1-4; the D is unclear. Germline CDR1 is WSHSY and CDR2 is SAAADI. This CDR3 is 13 amino acids long. Trimming took off 6 bases at V and 6 bases at J, with 11 bases between the two ends. CDR3 coding DNA: TGCGCCAGCAGGAGGGCTAGAGATGAAAAACTGTTTTTT. This encodes CASRRARDEKLFF.

Only one count was recorded for this clone. V usage is TRBV18 and J usage is TRBJ2-3, with TRBD1 matching 7 bases. Unmatched junction bases numbered 10, after V lost 2 bases and J lost 2 bases. The CDR3 contains 17 residues. Germline-derived CDR1 and CDR2 are KGHSH and LQKENI. The CDR3 bases are TGTGCCAGCTCACCAATCCGAAGGGGGCGGATCACAGATACGCAGTATTTT. Translating it yields CASSPIRRGRITDTQYF.

The chain links TRBV19 to TRBJ2-1, with 7 nucleotides matching TRBD1. CDR3 length: 16 amino acids. The germline V gene encodes CDR1 LNHDA and CDR2 SQIVND (reference sequence). The V and J ends lost 4 bases and 12 bases, in that order; junction bases with no gene match: 18. CDR3 residues: CASSSKTGSISLGQFF. The CDR3, as DNA: TGTGCCAGTAGTAGCAAGACAGGGTCGATTTCTCTGGGGCAGTTCTTC.

The CDR3 loop is CASSYSGLAFLSEQFF. The CDR3 nucleotides are TGTGCCAGCAGTTACAGTGGACTAGCTTTCCTCAGTGAGCAGTTCTTC. The chain links TRBV6-5 to TRBJ2-1, with TRBD2 matching over 8 bases. Germline V gene lookup returns CDR1 MNHEY and CDR2 SVGAGI. CDR3 length: 16 amino acids. The J segment lost 9 bases and the V segment lost 2 bases, leaving 12 bases of the junction unmatched.

V gene TRBV9 combines with J gene TRBJ2-2; tentatively, D is TRBD2 (5 bases). Deletions cut 0 bases from V and 5 bases from J, with 8 bases between. The CDR3 contains 14 residues. Germline values: CDR1 SGDLS, CDR2 YYNGEE. This CDR3 is CASSVGGGTGELFF. CDR3 bases: TGTGCCAGCAGCGTAGGCGGCGGGACCGGGGAGCTGTTTTTT.

This chain uses TRBV18 with TRBJ1-1; D is uncertain. The CDR3 sequence is 13 residues long. Germline-derived CDR1 and CDR2 are KGHSH and LQKENI. With 6 bases removed from V and 0 bases from J, the gap between germline ends came to 8 bases. The CDR3 nucleotides are TGTGCCAGCTCCGTAACAGTGAACACTGAAGCTTTCTTT. Its protein is CASSVTVNTEAFF.

The chain is built from TRBV5-1 and TRBJ2-7, with 7 bases fitting TRBD2. The germline V gene encodes CDR1 SGHRS and CDR2 YFSETQ. CDR3 length equals 15 residues. J gave up 4 bases and V 0 bases, and 7 bases lay outside the gene matches. CDR3 DNA sequence: TGCGCCAGCAGCTTGGCCGGGGAGGGCAGGTACGAGCAGTACTTC. Protein sequence: CASSLAGEGRYEQYF.

V is TRBV12-5 and J is TRBJ2-7, with TRBD2 matching over 9 bases. V dropped 1 base and J dropped 7; count of bases not matched to a gene: 17. This CDR3 has 18 residues. CDR1 and CDR2 from the germline V gene are LGHNT and FRNRAP. Here the CDR3 reads CASGLETSPAGGLLEQYF. The CDR3 DNA follows: TGTGCTAGTGGTTTGGAAACCTCCCCCGCGGGGGGGCTATTGGAGCAGTACTTC.

The gene calls are TRBV6-2 or TRBV6-3 and TRBJ2-7; 10 bases match TRBD2. The CDR3 extends over 15 amino acids. Germline V gives CDR1 MNHEY, CDR2 SVGEGT. With 0 bases clipped from V and 4 bases from J, the junction kept 3 bases outside the gene matches. The CDR3 loop is CASSYSLAGQYEQYF. In DNA, the CDR3 is TGTGCCAGCAGTTACTCACTAGCGGGGCAATACGAGCAGTACTTC.

The rearrangement links TRBV2 to TRBJ2-7; 9 positions agree with TRBD1. Germline V lookup: CDR1 SNHLY, CDR2 FYNNEI. CDR3 length: 14 residues. V lost 6 bases and J lost 4; bases outside the gene matches: 7. The CDR3 loop reads CASRRTGEWYEQYF. CDR3 sequence (DNA): TGTGCCAGCAGGAGGACAGGGGAATGGTACGAGCAGTACTTC. The whole variable domain, remainder taken from reference TRBV2 and TRBJ2-7, is EPEVTQTPSHQVTQMGQEVILRCVPISNHLYFYWYRQILGQKVEFLVSFYNNEISEKSEIFDDQFSVERPDGSNFTLKIRSTKLEDSAMYFCASRRTGEWYEQYFGPGTRLTVT.

This clone has just one count. V is TRBV5-6 and J is TRBJ1-6; TRBD1 matches 8 bases. The V gene's germline CDR1 is SGHDT and CDR2 YYEEEE. The CDR3 contains 15 residues. V lost 4 bases, J lost 6 bases, and 6 bases stayed unmatched. The chain's CDR3 is CASSQGAQGNSPLHF. The CDR3 bases are TGTGCCAGCAGCCAGGGGGCTCAGGGTAATTCACCCCTCCACTTT.